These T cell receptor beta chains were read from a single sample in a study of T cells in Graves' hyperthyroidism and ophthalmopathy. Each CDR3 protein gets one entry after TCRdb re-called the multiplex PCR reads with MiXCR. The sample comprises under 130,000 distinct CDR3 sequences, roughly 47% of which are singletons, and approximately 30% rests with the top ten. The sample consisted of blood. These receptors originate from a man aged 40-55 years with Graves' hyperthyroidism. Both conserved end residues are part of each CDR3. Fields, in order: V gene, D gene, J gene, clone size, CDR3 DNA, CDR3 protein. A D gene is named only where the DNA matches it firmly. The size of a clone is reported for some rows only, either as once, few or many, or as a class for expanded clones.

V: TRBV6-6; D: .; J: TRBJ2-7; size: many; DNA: TGTGCCAGCAGTTCCCGATACGAGCAGTACTTC; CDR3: CASSSRYEQYF
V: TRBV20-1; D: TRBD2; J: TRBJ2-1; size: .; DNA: TGCAGTGCTAGGGGGGTTAGCGGGAATGAGCAGTTCTTC; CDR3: CSARGVSGNEQFF
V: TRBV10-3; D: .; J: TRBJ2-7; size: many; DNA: TGTGCCATCAGTGAGTCGTCCCCCGTGATTCGCGAGCAGTACTTC; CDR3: CAISESSPVIREQYF
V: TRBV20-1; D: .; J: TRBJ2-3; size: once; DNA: TGCAGTGCCAGCAGAAGAACAGGGTTGGATACGCAGTATTTT; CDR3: CSASRRTGLDTQYF
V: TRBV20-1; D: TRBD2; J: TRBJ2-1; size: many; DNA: TGCAGTGCTGGGACTAGCGACTACAATGAGCAGTTCTTC; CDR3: CSAGTSDYNEQFF
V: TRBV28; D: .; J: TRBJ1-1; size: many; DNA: TGTGCCAGCAGTTTTGAGGTAACGGCTTGGGCTTTCTTT; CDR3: CASSFEVTAWAFF
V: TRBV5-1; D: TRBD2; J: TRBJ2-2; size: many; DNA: TGCGCCAGCAGCTGGGCTAGCGGGGACACCGGGGAGCTGTTTTTT; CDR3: CASSWASGDTGELFF
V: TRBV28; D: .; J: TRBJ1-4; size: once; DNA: TGTGCCAGCAGTTTATTGTCCGGCGCGGCTGAAGAACTGTTTTTT; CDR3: CASSLLSGAAEELFF
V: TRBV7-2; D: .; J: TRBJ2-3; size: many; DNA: TGTGCCAGCAATCTCCTCGCAGATACGCAGTATTTT; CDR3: CASNLLADTQYF
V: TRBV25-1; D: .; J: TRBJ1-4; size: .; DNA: TGTGCCGGCCGAACCGCAGGGTCTAATGAAAAACTGCTTTTT; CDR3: CAGRTAGSNEKLLF
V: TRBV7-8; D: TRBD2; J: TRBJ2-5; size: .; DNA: TGTGCCAGCAGCCCAGCACAAGGGACTAGCAGGACAGAGACCCAGTACTTC; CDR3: CASSPAQGTSRTETQYF
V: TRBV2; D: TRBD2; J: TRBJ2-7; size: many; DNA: TGTGCCAGCAGGAGTCTAGCGGGATCCTCCTACGAGCAGTACTTC; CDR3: CASRSLAGSSYEQYF
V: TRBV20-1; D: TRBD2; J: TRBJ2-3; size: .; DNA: TGCAGTGCTAGAGCTCTGCGGCGGGGGGCCAGGGATACGCAGTATTTT; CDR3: CSARALRRGARDTQYF
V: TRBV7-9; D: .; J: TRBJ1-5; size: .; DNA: TGTGCCAGCAGCTTAGGTGTCGAAGCGGGAGGAGGGGAGACCCAGCATTTT; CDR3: CASSLGVEAGGGETQHF
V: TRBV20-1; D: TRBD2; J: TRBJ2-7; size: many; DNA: TGCAGTGCTAGTGAGGGCGGGAGGGCGAACTACGAGCAGTACTTC; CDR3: CSASEGGRANYEQYF
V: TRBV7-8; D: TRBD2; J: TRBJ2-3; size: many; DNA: TGTGCCAGCAGCTTAGGGACCGGGGGGGGGGCAGATACGCAGTATTTT; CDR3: CASSLGTGGGADTQYF
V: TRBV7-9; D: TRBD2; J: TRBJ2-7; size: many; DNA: TGTGCCAGCAGGCCTAGCGGGGGTACCTACGAGCAGTACTTC; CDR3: CASRPSGGTYEQYF
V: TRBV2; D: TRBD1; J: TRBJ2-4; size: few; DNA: TGTGCCAGCGGGCGGACAGGGAAAAACATTCAGTACTTC; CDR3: CASGRTGKNIQYF
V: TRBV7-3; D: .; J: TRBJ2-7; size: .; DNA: TGTGCCAGCAGCTTCGACGGGGGGCGCGACGAGCAGTACTTC; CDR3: CASSFDGGRDEQYF
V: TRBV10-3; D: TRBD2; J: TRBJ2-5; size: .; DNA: TGTGCCATCAGTGGCACTAGCGGGGGCCGTGACCAAGAGACCCAGTACTTC; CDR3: CAISGTSGGRDQETQYF
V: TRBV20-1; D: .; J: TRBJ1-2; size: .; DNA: TGCAGTGCTAGACCTCTAGCGAGACACACGTTC; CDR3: CSARPLARHTF
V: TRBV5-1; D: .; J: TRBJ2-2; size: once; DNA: TGCGCCAGCAGCTTGGAGGGGGGATCCAGAGGGGAGCTGTTTTTT; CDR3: CASSLEGGSRGELFF
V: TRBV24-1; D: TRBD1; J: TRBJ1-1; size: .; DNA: TGTGCCACCGGTCGACAGGGGGGCACTGAAGCTTTCTTT; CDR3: CATGRQGGTEAFF
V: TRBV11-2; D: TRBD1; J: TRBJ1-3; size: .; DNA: TGTGCCAGCTCACCACGCAGGGACAGGAATACAAAGGACTCTGGAATCACCATATATTTT; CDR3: CASSPRRDRNTKDSGITIYF
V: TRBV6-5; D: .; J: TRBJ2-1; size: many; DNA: TGTGCCAGCACTGTCGAGAATGAGCAGTTCTTC; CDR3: CASTVENEQFF
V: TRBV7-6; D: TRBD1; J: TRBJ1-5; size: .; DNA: TGTGCCAGCAGCCCCCGCCAGACAGGGGGCAATCAGCCCCAGCATTTT; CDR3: CASSPRQTGGNQPQHF
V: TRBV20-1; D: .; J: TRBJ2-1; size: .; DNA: TGCAGTGCTAGACAGGGGGGTCCCCACAATGAGCAGTTCTTC; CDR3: CSARQGGPHNEQFF